These T cell receptor beta chains were read from a single sample in a study of blood T cell repertoires in COVID-19. Assay used: immunoSEQ multiplex PCR; TCRdb lists only in-frame clones, some missing. The sample yields some 60,000 clones, about four fifths seen once. The sequenced material came from peripheral blood. Every receptor here comes from a man younger than 40 with COVID-19, enrolled during active disease. CDR3s leave out the opening cysteine and the closing phenylalanine or tryptophan. Fields, in order: V gene, J gene, CDR3 length, clone size, CDR3 protein. Size is stated for part of the rows, as once, few or many counts, or as a class when the clone is expanded.

v_gene: TRBV9; j_gene: TRBJ2-2; len: 14; abundance: -; CDR3aa: ASSVEKGLGTGELF
v_gene: TRBV19; j_gene: TRBJ2-5; len: 12; abundance: -; CDR3aa: ASSMGRSGKTQY
v_gene: TRBV4-2; j_gene: TRBJ2-1; len: 12; abundance: -; CDR3aa: ASSQEGVRNEQF
v_gene: TRBV7-9; j_gene: TRBJ2-7; len: 12; abundance: once; CDR3aa: ASSLGSGANEQY
v_gene: TRBV6-5; j_gene: TRBJ2-2; len: 13; abundance: -; CDR3aa: ASRLGQGAAGELF
v_gene: TRBV4-1; j_gene: TRBJ2-3; len: 18; abundance: -; CDR3aa: ASSQIAQGAVSKYSDTQY
v_gene: TRBV6-2/TRBV6-3; j_gene: TRBJ2-1; len: 14; abundance: -; CDR3aa: ASSYSTSGGHNEQF
v_gene: TRBV27; j_gene: TRBJ1-2; len: 12; abundance: -; CDR3aa: ASSLNRITTGYT
v_gene: TRBV4-2; j_gene: TRBJ2-1; len: 14; abundance: -; CDR3aa: ASSQGGLAGYNEQF
v_gene: TRBV6-6; j_gene: TRBJ1-5; len: 13; abundance: few; CDR3aa: ASSYKGGGNQPQH
v_gene: TRBV28; j_gene: TRBJ2-2; len: 19; abundance: -; CDR3aa: ASSPMGGVTDSSSNTGELF
v_gene: TRBV11-3; j_gene: TRBJ2-7; len: 12; abundance: -; CDR3aa: ASSSGQGNSEQY
v_gene: TRBV9; j_gene: TRBJ1-1; len: 12; abundance: -; CDR3aa: ASTGGYVNTEAF
v_gene: TRBV10-3; j_gene: TRBJ1-6; len: 13; abundance: -; CDR3aa: ATGVGGKANSPLH
v_gene: TRBV10-3; j_gene: TRBJ1-5; len: 14; abundance: -; CDR3aa: AISPQGGVSNQPQH
v_gene: TRBV25-1; j_gene: TRBJ1-2; len: 13; abundance: -; CDR3aa: ASSEAGDSHYGYT
v_gene: TRBV6-5; j_gene: TRBJ2-7; len: 10; abundance: -; CDR3aa: ASGRISYEQY
v_gene: TRBV7-2; j_gene: TRBJ2-3; len: 15; abundance: -; CDR3aa: ASSLGLAGGITDTQY
v_gene: TRBV9; j_gene: TRBJ2-3; len: 13; abundance: -; CDR3aa: ASSPRDRATDTQY
v_gene: TRBV29-1; j_gene: TRBJ2-3; len: 9; abundance: few; CDR3aa: SVRPGDTQY
v_gene: TRBV28; j_gene: TRBJ2-7; len: 14; abundance: -; CDR3aa: ASSSRSGGKFYEQY
v_gene: TRBV5-1; j_gene: TRBJ2-5; len: 12; abundance: once; CDR3aa: ASSQRGGPETQY
v_gene: TRBV11-2; j_gene: TRBJ2-3; len: 13; abundance: -; CDR3aa: ASSLGPSATDTQY
v_gene: TRBV11-3; j_gene: TRBJ2-2; len: 13; abundance: -; CDR3aa: ASTPGTGVTGELF
v_gene: TRBV19; j_gene: TRBJ2-1; len: 11; abundance: -; CDR3aa: ASSITGGNEQF
v_gene: TRBV27; j_gene: TRBJ2-2; len: 11; abundance: -; CDR3aa: ASSSQNTGELF
v_gene: TRBV12-3/TRBV12-4; j_gene: TRBJ2-2; len: 11; abundance: few; CDR3aa: AVFGGYTGELF
v_gene: TRBV30; j_gene: TRBJ2-5; len: 13; abundance: -; CDR3aa: AASTTGRGVGTQY
v_gene: TRBV30; j_gene: TRBJ1-3; len: 10; abundance: -; CDR3aa: AWGQSGNTIY
v_gene: TRBV6-2/TRBV6-3; j_gene: TRBJ1-5; len: 14; abundance: -; CDR3aa: ASSYSYRALNQPQH
v_gene: TRBV28; j_gene: TRBJ2-3; len: 15; abundance: -; CDR3aa: ASRPYRTSGITDTQY
v_gene: TRBV7-2; j_gene: TRBJ1-4; len: 15; abundance: -; CDR3aa: ALRLNRAYAMGEKLF
v_gene: TRBV28; j_gene: TRBJ1-2; len: 12; abundance: few; CDR3aa: ASSYGQGDYGYT
v_gene: TRBV11-2; j_gene: TRBJ1-6; len: 12; abundance: few; CDR3aa: ASSSTGRDSPLH
v_gene: TRBV18; j_gene: TRBJ1-1; len: 11; abundance: once; CDR3aa: ASSGGRNTEAF
v_gene: TRBV9; j_gene: TRBJ1-4; len: 12; abundance: -; CDR3aa: ASSVRGQDEKLF
v_gene: TRBV2; j_gene: TRBJ2-3; len: 16; abundance: -; CDR3aa: ASSKGLGGASLTDTQY
v_gene: TRBV6-5; j_gene: TRBJ1-5; len: 11; abundance: -; CDR3aa: ASRRDRNQPQH
v_gene: TRBV28; j_gene: TRBJ2-6; len: 16; abundance: -; CDR3aa: ASSLPGQGLSGANVLT
v_gene: TRBV2; j_gene: TRBJ1-2; len: 12; abundance: -; CDR3aa: ASNQPGQYYGYT
v_gene: TRBV14; j_gene: TRBJ1-4; len: 13; abundance: -; CDR3aa: ASSPWGQGNEKLF
v_gene: TRBV19; j_gene: TRBJ2-3; len: 14; abundance: few; CDR3aa: ASSTGDRGLAGTQY
v_gene: TRBV7-9; j_gene: TRBJ2-1; len: 12; abundance: -; CDR3aa: ASSFGTGNNEQF
v_gene: TRBV7-2; j_gene: TRBJ2-3; len: 12; abundance: few; CDR3aa: ASSLDGGIDTQY
v_gene: TRBV27; j_gene: TRBJ1-5; len: 12; abundance: -; CDR3aa: ASSFAGGGQPQH
v_gene: TRBV10-3; j_gene: TRBJ2-7; len: 12; abundance: -; CDR3aa: ASRWGPSSYEQY
v_gene: TRBV7-2; j_gene: TRBJ1-6; len: 14; abundance: -; CDR3aa: ASSQTQGAHNSPLH
v_gene: TRBV7-9; j_gene: TRBJ1-1; len: 12; abundance: -; CDR3aa: ASSTLGGSTEAF
v_gene: TRBV14; j_gene: TRBJ2-2; len: 15; abundance: -; CDR3aa: ASSKVAGGPRTGELF
v_gene: TRBV6-5; j_gene: TRBJ1-1; len: 12; abundance: -; CDR3aa: ASSYGGTNTEAF
v_gene: TRBV29-1; j_gene: TRBJ2-4; len: 14; abundance: few; CDR3aa: SVDVSGRAGGNIQY
v_gene: TRBV11-2; j_gene: TRBJ2-3; len: 13; abundance: -; CDR3aa: ASSFSGLRTDTQY
v_gene: TRBV19; j_gene: TRBJ1-1; len: 13; abundance: -; CDR3aa: ASSMRRLTNTEAF
v_gene: TRBV19; j_gene: TRBJ2-1; len: 10; abundance: -; CDR3aa: ASSSPGGEQF
v_gene: TRBV7-2; j_gene: TRBJ2-1; len: 12; abundance: -; CDR3aa: ASSLASSYNEQF